This is a list of T cell receptor beta chains from one sample in a study of beta chain features in type 1 diabetes. TCRdb's copy holds only in-frame clones and misses some; the assay was immunoSEQ multiplex PCR. The sample yields about 350,000 clones, about 19% seen once. The sample consisted of naive CD4+ T cells from blood. The receptors derive from a woman aged 18-35 years in good health. CDR3s include the opening cysteine and the closing phenylalanine or tryptophan. A D gene is named only where the DNA matches it firmly. Clone sizes are given selectively: once, few, many, or a class where the clone is expanded.

j_call v_call cdr3_length d_call clone_size cdr3_aa cdr3_nt
TRBJ2-7 TRBV6-5 14 TRBD1 NA CASSMGQSSYEQYF TGTGCCAGCAGTATGGGACAGAGCTCCTACGAGCAGTACTTC
TRBJ1-1 TRBV30 11 NA few CAWSVRAEAFF TGTGCCTGGAGTGTGAGAGCTGAAGCTTTCTTT
TRBJ1-1 TRBV30 13 NA few CASQTVMNTEAFF TGTGCCTCCCAGACAGTCATGAACACTGAAGCTTTCTTT
TRBJ2-2 TRBV7-3 15 TRBD1 NA CASSRTGANTGELFF TGTGCCAGCAGCCGGACAGGGGCTAACACCGGGGAGCTGTTTTTT
TRBJ2-3 TRBV6-1 13 NA few CATYVVGTDTQYF TGTGCCACCTACGTAGTGGGCACAGATACGCAGTATTTT
TRBJ2-1 TRBV10-3 15 TRBD2 few CAIRPGLAGSNEQFF TGTGCCATCAGGCCCGGACTAGCGGGGAGCAATGAGCAGTTCTTC
TRBJ1-1 TRBV5-1 15 TRBD1 NA CASSFSTGVNTEAFF TGCGCCAGCAGCTTTTCGACAGGGGTTAACACTGAAGCTTTCTTT
TRBJ1-1 TRBV4-1 14 NA few CASSTYRVNTEAFF TGCGCCAGCAGTACGTACAGGGTGAACACTGAAGCTTTCTTT
TRBJ1-2 TRBV29-1 13 NA few CSVSLQGNYGYTF TGCAGCGTTTCCCTACAGGGTAACTATGGCTACACCTTC
TRBJ2-5 TRBV11-2 14 NA few CASSRPTRQETQYF TGTGCCAGCAGCCGTCCGACTAGACAAGAGACCCAGTACTTC
TRBJ2-1 TRBV5-6 13 NA NA CASSLVRGNEQFF TGTGCCAGCAGCTTGGTGAGGGGGAATGAGCAGTTCTTC
TRBJ1-2 TRBV7-8 15 TRBD1 NA CASSTPGQGGYGYTF TGTGCCAGCAGCACCCCGGGACAGGGCGGCTATGGCTACACCTTC
TRBJ1-2 TRBV14 13 NA few CASSRQTNYGYTF TGTGCCAGCAGCCGCCAGACTAACTATGGCTACACCTTC
TRBJ2-5 TRBV30 13 NA NA CAWSVRVKETQYF TGTGCCTGGAGTGTACGCGTAAAAGAGACCCAGTACTTC
TRBJ1-5 TRBV5-1 14 NA few CASSLGGGFQPQHF TGCGCCAGCAGCCTCGGGGGAGGGTTTCAGCCCCAGCATTTT
TRBJ2-5 TRBV5-1 16 NA NA CASSSSTGLSQETQYF TGCGCCAGCAGCTCCTCCACAGGGTTGTCACAAGAGACCCAGTACTTC
TRBJ2-7 TRBV15 14 NA few CATSGRDSSYEQYF TGTGCCACCAGCGGGCGGGACTCCTCCTACGAGCAGTACTTC
TRBJ2-3 TRBV5-4 14 NA NA CASSSLSEADTQYF TGTGCCAGCAGCTCCCTCTCGGAGGCAGATACGCAGTATTTT
TRBJ1-1 TRBV29-1 10 NA NA CSAQNTEAFF TGCAGCGCCCAAAACACTGAAGCTTTCTTT
TRBJ1-2 TRBV4-1 16 NA NA CASSHPGKSGQRGYTF TGCGCCAGCAGCCATCCAGGGAAATCCGGCCAGCGTGGCTACACCTTC
TRBJ1-1 TRBV30 12 NA NA CAVTRDNTEAFF TGTGCCGTTACCAGGGATAACACTGAAGCTTTCTTT
TRBJ2-5 TRBV7-2 15 TRBD2 few CASSARLAEQETQYF TGTGCCAGCAGCGCCAGACTAGCGGAACAAGAGACCCAGTACTTC
TRBJ2-7 TRBV11-2 13 NA few CASSVRQVSEQYF TGTGCCAGCAGCGTCAGACAGGTTTCCGAGCAGTACTTC
TRBJ2-2 TRBV2 14 NA NA CASSGERTTGELFF TGTGCCAGCAGTGGAGAGAGAACCACCGGGGAGCTGTTTTTT
TRBJ2-1 TRBV5-1 16 TRBD2 NA CASSLGWTSGSDEQFF TGCGCCAGCAGCTTGGGTTGGACTAGCGGGAGTGATGAGCAGTTCTTC
TRBJ2-2 TRBV29-1 16 NA NA CSVTGIPPGDTGELFF TGCAGCGTTACCGGGATCCCACCCGGGGACACCGGGGAGCTGTTTTTT
TRBJ1-2 TRBV7-9 11 TRBD1 NA CASSRDGTEDF TGTGCCAGCAGCAGAGACGGGACAGAGGACTTC
TRBJ2-5 TRBV27 13 NA NA CASSSGLIETQYF TGTGCCAGCAGTTCAGGACTAATCGAGACCCAGTACTTC
TRBJ2-1 TRBV9 14 TRBD2 NA CASAGQGSYNEQFF TGTGCTTCAGCGGGGCAGGGTTCCTACAATGAGCAGTTCTTC
TRBJ2-3 TRBV7-9 15 NA NA CASRLGSQGTDTQYF TGTGCCAGCAGACTTGGGTCCCAGGGCACAGATACGCAGTATTTT
TRBJ1-1 TRBV7-9 15 TRBD1 NA CASSPGGYKENGAFF TGTGCCAGCAGCCCAGGGGGATACAAGGAGAATGGCGCTTTCTTT
TRBJ2-1 TRBV11-2 13 TRBD1 few CASSVDRDRGLFF TGTGCCAGCAGCGTCGACCGGGACAGGGGCCTGTTCTTC
TRBJ2-2 TRBV6-1 15 TRBD1 NA CASRLGQTNTGELFF TGTGCCAGCAGGCTGGGACAGACGAACACCGGGGAGCTGTTTTTT
TRBJ1-3 TRBV11-2 15 NA NA CASSLGHSSGNTIYF TGTGCCAGCAGCTTAGGCCACAGCTCTGGAAACACCATATATTTT
TRBJ2-1 TRBV5-1 20 TRBD2 NA CASSLITAGGPLSSYNEQFF TGCGCCAGCAGCTTGATCACAGCGGGAGGGCCGCTGAGCTCCTACAATGAGCAGTTCTTC
TRBJ2-6 TRBV4-2 16 NA NA CASSQAPFTGANVLTF TGTGCCAGCAGCCAAGCCCCGTTTACTGGGGCCAACGTCCTGACTTTC
TRBJ2-3 TRBV7-2 16 TRBD2 few CASSLGSGRSTDTQYF TGTGCCAGCAGCTTAGGTAGCGGGAGGAGCACAGATACGCAGTATTTT
TRBJ2-3 TRBV29-1 14 TRBD2 NA CSVQAGGGTDTQYF TGCAGCGTACAGGCGGGGGGGGGCACAGATACGCAGTATTTT
TRBJ2-5 TRBV1 17 NA NA CTSSQEPSGRMEETQYF TGCACCAGCAGCCAAGAGCCTAGCGGGAGAATGGAAGAGACCCAGTACTTC
TRBJ2-3 TRBV25-1 14 TRBD1 NA CASSETRGPDTQYF TGTGCCAGCAGTGAGACCAGGGGGCCTGATACGCAGTATTTT
TRBJ2-3 TRBV13 14 TRBD1 few CASSSGQGRHTQYF TGTGCCAGCAGCTCGGGACAGGGTAGACATACGCAGTATTTT
TRBJ2-3 TRBV15 12 NA few CATSRAADTQYF TGTGCCACCAGCAGAGCGGCAGATACGCAGTATTTT
TRBJ2-7 TRBV29-1 14 TRBD1 few CSVAQDRDVYEQYF TGCAGCGTTGCCCAAGACAGGGACGTCTACGAGCAGTACTTC
TRBJ1-3 TRBV5-1 15 NA few CASSLVSGAGNTIYF TGCGCCAGCAGCTTGGTATCAGGGGCTGGAAACACCATATATTTT
TRBJ2-5 TRBV5-1 15 TRBD1 NA CASTPGTGIQETQYF TGCGCCAGCACCCCCGGGACAGGGATCCAAGAGACCCAGTACTTC
TRBJ2-3 TRBV30 14 TRBD2 NA CAWSPGLAGDTQYF TGTGCCTGGAGCCCGGGACTAGCGGGAGATACGCAGTATTTT
TRBJ1-2 TRBV5-4 13 TRBD1 NA CASSLDRGYGYTF TGTGCCAGCAGCTTGGACAGGGGTTATGGCTACACCTTC
TRBJ2-3 TRBV5-1 13 NA NA CASRERDTDTQYF TGCGCCAGCAGGGAGCGCGACACAGATACGCAGTATTTT
TRBJ2-5 TRBV29-1 13 TRBD1 few CSSWDRGQETQYF TGCAGCAGCTGGGACAGGGGTCAAGAGACCCAGTACTTC
TRBJ2-7 TRBV19 13 TRBD2 NA CASSIQRGYEQYF TGTGCCAGTAGTATCCAGCGGGGCTACGAGCAGTACTTC
TRBJ1-4 TRBV7-9 11 NA few CASSPGEKLFF TGTGCCAGCAGCCCGGGGGAAAAACTGTTTTTT
TRBJ1-1 TRBV5-1 13 NA NA CASSLGTEKEAFF TGCGCCAGCAGCTTGGGGACAGAAAAGGAAGCTTTCTTT